These 10 T cell receptor beta chains were sequenced from one sample in a study of shared clonotypes between healthy human individuals. Produced via immunoSEQ multiplex PCR; TCRdb's table is partial and in-frame only. The top ten clones hold roughly 52% of a sample with 80,000 to 100,000 clones, over 60% of them seen once. Sequences were obtained from memory CD8+ T cells sorted from blood. The subset here: CD45RO+ cells pooled with CCR7-negative TemRA cells. The receptors come from a man between 25 and 39 years old in good health.

The chain joins TRBV7-2 to TRBJ2-1; possibly TRBD2 for D (6 bases). CDR1 and CDR2 (germline): SGHTA, FQGNSA. V was pared by 3 bases and J by 7 bases, with 16 bases between. The CDR3 is made up of 15 amino acids. The CDR3 is CASSFQWGGGNEQFF. The DNA of the CDR3 is TGTGCCAGCAGCTTCCAGTGGGGAGGCGGGAATGAGCAGTTCTTC. Together with reference TRBV7-2 and TRBJ2-1, the CDR3 gives the full variable domain: GAGVSQSPSNKVTEKGKDVELRCDPISGHTALYWYRQSLGQGLEFLIYFQGNSAPDKSGLPSDRFSAERTGGSVSTLTIQRTQQEDSAVYLCASSFQWGGGNEQFFGPGTRLTVL.

The gene calls are TRBV28 and TRBJ1-3; the match to TRBD1 covers 7 bases. This CDR3 contains 17 residues. CDR1 MDHEN and CDR2 SYDVKM come from the germline V gene. V was pared by 4 bases and J by 0 bases, with 9 bases of the junction left unmatched. The CDR3 bases are TGTGCCAGCAGTTCCCTTACAGGGGCGGGCTCTGGAAACACCATATATTTT. It codes for CASSSLTGAGSGNTIYF.

This clone has more than one count but fewer than ten. The chain combines TRBV5-1 with TRBJ1-1; D not resolved. The CDR3 consists of 12 residues. CDR1 and CDR2 from the germline V gene are SGHRS and YFSETQ. Trimming shortened V by 0 bases and J by 7 bases, and 7 bases separated the two germline ends. Written as DNA, the CDR3 is TGCGCCAGCAGCTTGGACGCGGATGAAGCTTTCTTT. It is translated as CASSLDADEAFF.

This clone was picked up a small number of times. The V call is TRBV9, the J call TRBJ2-6; unclear D gene. Trimming took off 1 base at V and 0 bases at J, with 5 bases between the two ends. This CDR3 has 15 residues. CDR1 and CDR2 (germline): SGDLS, YYNGEE. The CDR3 loop is CASSVFGSGANVLTF. As DNA, the CDR3 is TGTGCCAGCAGCGTATTCGGCTCTGGGGCCAACGTCCTGACTTTC.

The chain links TRBV4-2 to TRBJ2-1, with 7 bases fitting TRBD2. The trim removed 3 bases at V and 3 bases at J, leaving 8 bases unmatched. Per the germline V gene, CDR1 is LGHNA and CDR2 is YNFKEQ. The CDR3 spans 16 residues. The CDR3 DNA is TGTGCCAGCAGCCATTCTGTCAGGGAGGGCTACAATGAGCAGTTCTTC. Translated: CASSHSVREGYNEQFF.

The chain links TRBV4-3 to TRBJ2-2; 10 bases fit TRBD1. The CDR3 runs to 18 residues. The germline V gene has CDR1 LGHNA and CDR2 YSLEER. The V and J ends lost 0 bases and 4 bases, in that order; junction bases with no gene match: 8. CDR3 sequence reads: CASSQDLGTGVSTGELFF. The CDR3, as DNA: TGCGCCAGCAGCCAAGATCTGGGGACAGGGGTCAGCACCGGGGAGCTGTTTTTT.

There are a few counts of this clone. The chain is built from TRBV4-1 and TRBJ2-7; the match to TRBD1 covers 8 bases. Trimming cost V 0 bases and J 2 bases; bases outside gene matches: 0. Germline values: CDR1 MGHRA, CDR2 YSYEKL. This CDR3 has 14 amino acids. This CDR3 reads CASSQEQGAYEQYF. The CDR3 coding sequence is TGCGCCAGCAGCCAAGAACAGGGGGCCTACGAGCAGTACTTC.

This clone was seen many times. Within the sample, other DNA sequences also encode this same CDR3. This chain uses TRBV6-5 with TRBJ1-4; no reliable D call. Trimming cost V 2 bases and J 8 bases, with 18 bases left between them. Germline CDR1 is MNHEY and CDR2 is SVGAGI. The CDR3 has 16 residues. The chain's CDR3 is CASSYDSSTLGEKLFF. Here the CDR3 DNA reads TGTGCCAGCAGTTACGATTCCTCGACACTGGGGGAAAAACTGTTTTTT.

The V gene is TRBV28, the J gene TRBJ1-1, with unresolved D. V was trimmed by 1 base and J by 0 bases, leaving 6 bases between them. The CDR3 covers 14 residues. Germline V gene lookup returns CDR1 MDHEN and CDR2 SYDVKM. The CDR3 DNA sequence: TGTGCCAGCAGTTTATTCCAGATGAACACTGAAGCTTTCTTT. As protein: CASSLFQMNTEAFF.

This sequence joins TRBV11-2 and TRBJ2-6; a weak D match, TRBD1 (6 bases). The CDR3 runs 16 residues. Trimming cost V 2 bases and J 3 bases, with 11 bases left between them. CDR1 is SGHAT, CDR2 FQNNGV, per germline. Written as DNA, the CDR3 is TGTGCCAGCAGCTTAAGCAACAGGGATGGGGCCAACGTCCTGACTTTC. The encoded protein is CASSLSNRDGANVLTF.